This TCR beta chain was recorded in a study of blood T cell repertoires in COVID-19. At the level of the study: From T cells, B-cell-depleted T cells, or PBMCs came the material, which was cDNA or gDNA.

V was clipped by 2 bases and J by 7 bases, with 9 bases between them. The CDR3 sequence is 13 residues long. Donors were grouped by their self-reported clinical history. About this clone: The sample holds other DNA sequences that translate to the same CDR3.

Authors' data handling: Researchers report that nucleated cell counts were estimated from reference gene primer amplification. Measured with immunoSEQ multiplex PCR; TCRdb has only the in-frame clones, and not every one. Clone size and V and J calls were adopted from that table, with D and trimming inferred from the DNA. Of 150,000 to 200,000 clones in the sample, approximately 88% are singletons; the top ten hold over 10%. The specimen sequenced was PBMCs or T cells enriched from blood (not recorded which). The chain is built from TRBV12-3 or TRBV12-4 and TRBJ1-5, with no clear D. The sequence derives from a woman aged 55 to 70 who had recovered from COVID-19. CDR3 residues: CASSLSGSQPQHF. The CDR3 nucleotides are TGTGCCAGCAGTTTATCAGGAAGCCAGCCCCAGCATTTT.